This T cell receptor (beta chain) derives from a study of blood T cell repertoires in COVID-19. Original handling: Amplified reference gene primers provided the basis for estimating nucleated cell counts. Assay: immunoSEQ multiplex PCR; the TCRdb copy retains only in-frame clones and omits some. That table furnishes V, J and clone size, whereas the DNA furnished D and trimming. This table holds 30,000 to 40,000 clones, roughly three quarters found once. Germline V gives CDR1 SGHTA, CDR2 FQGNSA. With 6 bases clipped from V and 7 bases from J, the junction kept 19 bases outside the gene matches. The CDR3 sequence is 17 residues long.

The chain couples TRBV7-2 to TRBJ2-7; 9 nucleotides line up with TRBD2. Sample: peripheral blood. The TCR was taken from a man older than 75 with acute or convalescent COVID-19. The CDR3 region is CASRRSSSGAEGGEQYF. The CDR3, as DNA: TGTGCCAGCAGACGTTCTTCTAGCGGGGCGGAGGGTGGGGAGCAGTACTTC. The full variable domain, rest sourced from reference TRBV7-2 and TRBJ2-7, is GAGVSQSPSNKVTEKGKDVELRCDPISGHTALYWYRQSLGQGLEFLIYFQGNSAPDKSGLPSDRFSAERTGGSVSTLTIQRTQQEDSAVYLCASRRSSSGAEGGEQYFGPGTRLTVT.